A single TCR beta chain is shown here with its context. The table lists this clone with a few counts. This receptor's antigen is unknown. Nothing much larger sits one base from this clone, and base qualities are not available. From each donor, a single peripheral blood sample of about 116 mL on average was drawn into heparinised tubes. Using a panel that included CD45RO, CCR7, CD25, CD127, CD95 and CD27, naive, central memory, regulatory and stem cell-like memory CD4+ T cells were sorted on a BD FACSAria II. A purity above 98% was achieved for all sorted populations. Right away, PBMCs were isolated by Lymphoprep density gradient centrifugation and were stained directly, with no culture step. So that batch effects would be minimized, each experiment stained and sorted samples in pairs, pairing one healthy donor with one patient. Measured from the cysteine to the phenylalanine, the CDR3 is 14 residues long. Of the read, only the CDR3 DNA is kept; its 42 bases are in frame from base 1. From the germline V gene, CDR1 is LGHNA and CDR2 is YNFKEQ. The junction carries 9 bases between V and J, which are trimmed by 3 bases and 1 base respectively.

The entry originates in a study of beta chain features in type 1 diabetes (dated by TCRdb to between 2017 and 2018). Looking at the study overall: Patients and healthy donors did not differ in mean age, gender distribution, total cell number or subset yield. Across all samples, approximately 100 million sorted cells were examined, and cell number per subset correlated strongly with RNA yield. In the study, TCRB repertoires of sorted circulating CD4+ T cell subsets from recently diagnosed type 1 diabetes patients were compared with those of matched healthy donors. Regulatory and stem cell-like memory subsets were obtained from only 8 patients and roughly 8 healthy donors, while naive and central memory subsets were obtained from all 30 or so donors.

The High Capacity cDNA Reverse Transcription Kit was used to reverse transcribe all of the isolated RNA, meaning that expressed TCRB transcripts were what got sequenced. Stem cell-like memory T cell samples underwent survey-depth immunoSEQ sequencing, averaging approximately 920,000 total reads per sample. Sorted cells were lysed in RLT buffer, and RNA was extracted using DNase-treated RNeasy Micro or Mini kits according to cell number. To prevent cross-contamination, every cell subset was processed on its own, while patient and healthy donor samples were processed together. The immunoSEQ multiplex PCR was used to amplify TCRB sequences from cDNA, generating 87-bp fragments that spanned the CDR3 region. Sequencing of the amplicons was performed on the Illumina HiSeq platform. For the original study's pipeline: PCR bias was computationally corrected using synthetic template baselines, reads within Hamming distance 2 were collapsed, and singletons that could not be merged were discarded. Reads were aligned against IMGT to assign V, D and J genes, CDR3 length and insertions or deletions at six rearrangement sites. Within each subset, clonotype counts were normalized to sorted cell number, after which true diversity and Gini coefficients were computed with the tcR R package. The overlap coefficient, calculated on TCRB nucleotide sequences, was used to measure repertoire sharing. This is the immuneACCESS table as TCRdb keeps it, with only in-frame sequences that have V and J called. A part of the clones is gone; compared with another copy, unresolved V genes explain less than half, and the rest is unexplained. V and J calls and clone size are given by that table; D and trimming were obtained from the DNA. This sample has some 99,000 clones in its table, and around 40% of those were observed once. Clones ranked in the top ten supply 0.06% to 0.075% of the sample.

What the study reported, not specific to this receptor: In all four CD4+ subsets, TCRB CDR3 length was moderately but significantly shorter in type 1 diabetes patients. HLA sub-analyses involved small numbers of individuals, so any influence of HLA type on TCRB rearrangement remained unresolved. Shorter templates might have been favored by PCR, but patient and control samples were amplified and corrected together, so both groups would have been affected equally by any skew. Because cDNA was sequenced instead of genomic DNA, activated cells with high expression could be over-represented, although the groups did not differ in activation or CD3 levels. At VDJ recombination sites, type 1 diabetes patients had fewer insertions and more deleted nucleotides, which implies abnormalities in thymic rearrangement. Naive, central memory and regulatory TCRB repertoires appeared to be more alike among patients than among healthy donors.

Recombination joined TRBV4-2 with TRBJ1-1; the best D guess is TRBD1, with 5 bases matching. Sequenced input: stem cell memory CD4+ T cells from blood. The meaning of the sample's cell subset or site label: stem cell-like memory CD4+ T cells. This clonotype was obtained from a woman aged 18 to 35 in good health. The CDR3 is CASSQHTGNTEAFF. The nucleotide sequence is given as TGTGCCAGCAGCCAGCACACAGGGAACACTGAAGCTTTCTTT.